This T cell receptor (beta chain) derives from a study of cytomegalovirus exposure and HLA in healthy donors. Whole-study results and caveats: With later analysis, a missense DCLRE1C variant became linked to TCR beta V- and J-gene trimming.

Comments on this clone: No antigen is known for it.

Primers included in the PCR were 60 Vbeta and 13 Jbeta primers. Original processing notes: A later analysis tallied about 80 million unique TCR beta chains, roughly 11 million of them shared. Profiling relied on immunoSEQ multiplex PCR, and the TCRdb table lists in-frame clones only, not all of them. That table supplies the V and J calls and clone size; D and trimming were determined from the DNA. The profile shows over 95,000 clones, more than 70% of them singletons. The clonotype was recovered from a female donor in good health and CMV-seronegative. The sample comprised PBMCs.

The CDR3 sequence: CASSRTAGYTF. The CDR3 DNA follows: TGTGCCAGCAGCCGGACAGCTGGCTACACCTTC. V gene TRBV7-2 combines with J gene TRBJ1-2; the D gene is possibly TRBD1 (6 bases). CDR1 and CDR2 (germline): SGHTA, FQGNSA. The V end was cut by 5 bases, the J end by 7 bases, with 8 bases between. This CDR3 spans 11 amino acids.